What follows is one T cell receptor (beta chain) and its context. Germline CDR1 reads MNHEY; CDR2 reads SMNVEV (reference sequence). Trimming took 2 bases from V and 6 from J, leaving 11 bases between them. This CDR3 spans 14 amino acids. The data stem from a study of blood T cell repertoires in COVID-19. Study summary: The United States, Italy and Spain provided the acute and convalescent COVID-19 samples.

TCRdb's copy holds only in-frame clones and misses some; the assay was immunoSEQ multiplex PCR. The sample includes approximately 200,000 clones, more than 85% of them seen just once. The sample was peripheral blood. The chain carries TRBV27 and TRBJ2-1, with a weak D call TRBD1 (6 bases). This receptor was identified in a man aged 35 to 55 with active or convalescent COVID-19. The CDR3 DNA follows: TGTGCCAGCAGTTTACTAGGGGGTGGCAATGAGCAGTTCTTC. Encoded protein: CASSLLGGGNEQFF.